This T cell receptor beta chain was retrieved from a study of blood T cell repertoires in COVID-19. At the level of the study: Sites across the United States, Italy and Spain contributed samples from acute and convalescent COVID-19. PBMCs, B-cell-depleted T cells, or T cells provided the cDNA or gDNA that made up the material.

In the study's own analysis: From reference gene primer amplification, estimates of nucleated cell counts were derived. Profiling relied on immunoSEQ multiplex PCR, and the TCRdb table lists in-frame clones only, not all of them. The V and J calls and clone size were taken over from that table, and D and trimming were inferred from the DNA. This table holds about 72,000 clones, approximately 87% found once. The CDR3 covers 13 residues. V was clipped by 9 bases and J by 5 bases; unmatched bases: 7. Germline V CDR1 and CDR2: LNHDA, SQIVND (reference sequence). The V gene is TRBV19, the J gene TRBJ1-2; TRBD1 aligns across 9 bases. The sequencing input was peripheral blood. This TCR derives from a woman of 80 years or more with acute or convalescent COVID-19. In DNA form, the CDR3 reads TGTGCCAGCGACGCCGGGACAGGGTATGGCTACACCTTC. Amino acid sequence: CASDAGTGYGYTF.